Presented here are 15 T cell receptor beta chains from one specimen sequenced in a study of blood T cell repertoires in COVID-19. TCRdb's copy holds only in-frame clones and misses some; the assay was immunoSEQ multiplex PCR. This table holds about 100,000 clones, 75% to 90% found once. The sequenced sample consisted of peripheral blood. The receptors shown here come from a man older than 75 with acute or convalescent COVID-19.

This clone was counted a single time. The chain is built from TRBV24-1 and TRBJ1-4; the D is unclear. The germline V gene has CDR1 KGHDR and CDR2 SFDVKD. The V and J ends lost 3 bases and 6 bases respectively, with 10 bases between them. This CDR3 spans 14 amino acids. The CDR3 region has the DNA TGTGCCACCAGTGATGGCGGTAGAGATGAAAAACTGTTTTTT. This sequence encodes CATSDGGRDEKLFF.

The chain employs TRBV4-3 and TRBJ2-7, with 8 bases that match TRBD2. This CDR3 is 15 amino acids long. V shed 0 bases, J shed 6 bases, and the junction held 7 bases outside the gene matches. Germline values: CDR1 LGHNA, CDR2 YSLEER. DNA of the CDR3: TGCGCCAGCAGCCAAGATAGAGCGGGAGAACGCGAGCAGTACTTC. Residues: CASSQDRAGEREQYF.

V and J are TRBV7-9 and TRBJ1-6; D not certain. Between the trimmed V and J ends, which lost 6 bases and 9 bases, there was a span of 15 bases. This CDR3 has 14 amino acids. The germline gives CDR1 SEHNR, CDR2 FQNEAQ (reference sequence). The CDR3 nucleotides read TGTGCCAGCAGGCCGGGGTTTGATGGTTCACCCCTCCACTTT. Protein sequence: CASRPGFDGSPLHF.

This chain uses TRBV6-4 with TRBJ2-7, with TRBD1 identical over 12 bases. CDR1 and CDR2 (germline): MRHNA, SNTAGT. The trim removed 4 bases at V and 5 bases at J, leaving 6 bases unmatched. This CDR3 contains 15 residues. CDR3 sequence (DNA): TGTGCCAGCAGTGGGAGGGGACAGGGGGCACACGAGCAGTACTTC. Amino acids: CASSGRGQGAHEQYF.

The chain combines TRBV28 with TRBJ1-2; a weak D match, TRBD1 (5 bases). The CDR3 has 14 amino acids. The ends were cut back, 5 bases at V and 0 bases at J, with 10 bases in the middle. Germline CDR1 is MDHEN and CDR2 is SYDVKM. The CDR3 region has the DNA TGTGCCAGCAGTATTTTGACAGCTAACTATGGCTACACCTTC. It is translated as CASSILTANYGYTF.

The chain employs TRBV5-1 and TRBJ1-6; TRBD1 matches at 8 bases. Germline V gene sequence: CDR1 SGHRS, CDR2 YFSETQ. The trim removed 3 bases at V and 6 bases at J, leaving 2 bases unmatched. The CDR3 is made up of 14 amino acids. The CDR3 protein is CASSYDRGNSPLHF. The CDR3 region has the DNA TGCGCCAGCAGCTACGACAGGGGTAATTCACCCCTCCACTTT. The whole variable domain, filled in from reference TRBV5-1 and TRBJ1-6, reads KAGVTQTPRYLIKTRGQQVTLSCSPISGHRSVSWYQQTPGQGLQFLFEYFSETQRNKGNFPGRFSGRQFSNSRSEMNVSTLELGDSALYLCASSYDRGNSPLHFGNGTRLTVT.

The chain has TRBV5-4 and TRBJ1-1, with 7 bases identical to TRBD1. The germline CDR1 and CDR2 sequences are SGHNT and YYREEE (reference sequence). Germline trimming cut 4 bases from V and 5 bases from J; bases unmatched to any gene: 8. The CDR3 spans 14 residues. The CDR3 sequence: CASSVTGVRTEAFF. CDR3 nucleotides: TGTGCCAGCAGCGTAACAGGGGTGCGGACTGAAGCTTTCTTT.

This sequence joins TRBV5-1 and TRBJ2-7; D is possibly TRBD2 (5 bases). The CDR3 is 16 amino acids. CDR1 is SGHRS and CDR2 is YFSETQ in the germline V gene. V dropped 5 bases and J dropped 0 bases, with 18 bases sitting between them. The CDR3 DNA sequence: TGCGCCAGCAGTCTTGGATGGAGGCTGGGCTCCTACGAGCAGTACTTC. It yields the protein CASSLGWRLGSYEQYF.

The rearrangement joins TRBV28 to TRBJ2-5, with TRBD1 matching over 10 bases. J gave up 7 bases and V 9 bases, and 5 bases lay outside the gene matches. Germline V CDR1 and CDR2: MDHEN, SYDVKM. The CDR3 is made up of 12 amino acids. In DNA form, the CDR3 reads TGTGCCAGTAAACGGACAGGGGGGACCCAGTACTTC. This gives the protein CASKRTGGTQYF.

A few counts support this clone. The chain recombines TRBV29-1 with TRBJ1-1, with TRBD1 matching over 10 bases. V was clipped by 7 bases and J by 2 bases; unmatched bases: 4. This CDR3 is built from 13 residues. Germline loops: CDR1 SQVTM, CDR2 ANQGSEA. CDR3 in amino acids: CSARQGANTEAFF. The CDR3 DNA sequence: TGCAGCGCTCGACAGGGGGCTAACACTGAAGCTTTCTTT.

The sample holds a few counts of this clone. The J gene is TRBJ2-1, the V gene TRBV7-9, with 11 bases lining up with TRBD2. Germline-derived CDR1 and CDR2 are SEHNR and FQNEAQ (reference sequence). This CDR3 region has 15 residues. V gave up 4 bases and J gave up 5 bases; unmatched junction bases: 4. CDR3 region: CASSYTSGGHNEQFF. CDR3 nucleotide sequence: TGTGCCAGCAGCTACACTAGCGGGGGCCACAATGAGCAGTTCTTC. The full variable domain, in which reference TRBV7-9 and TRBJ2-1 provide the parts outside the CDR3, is DTGVSQNPRHKITKRGQNVTFRCDPISEHNRLYWYRQTLGQGPEFLTYFQNEAQLEKSRLLSDRFSAERPKGSFSTLEIQRTEQGDSAMYLCASSYTSGGHNEQFFGPGTRLTVL.

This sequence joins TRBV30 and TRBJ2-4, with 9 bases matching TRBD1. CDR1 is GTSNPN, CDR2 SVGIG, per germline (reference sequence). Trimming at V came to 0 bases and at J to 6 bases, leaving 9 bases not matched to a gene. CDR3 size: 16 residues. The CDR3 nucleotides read TGTGCCTGGAGTGTACCCCTGACAGGGGGTGGAAACATTCAGTACTTC. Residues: CAWSVPLTGGGNIQYF.

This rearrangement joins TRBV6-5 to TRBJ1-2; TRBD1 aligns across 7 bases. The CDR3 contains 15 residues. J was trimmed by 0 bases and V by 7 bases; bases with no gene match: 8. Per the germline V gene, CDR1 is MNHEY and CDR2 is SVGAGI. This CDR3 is CASNPQGSANYGYTF. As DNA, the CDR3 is TGTGCCAGCAACCCACAGGGGAGTGCTAACTATGGCTACACCTTC.

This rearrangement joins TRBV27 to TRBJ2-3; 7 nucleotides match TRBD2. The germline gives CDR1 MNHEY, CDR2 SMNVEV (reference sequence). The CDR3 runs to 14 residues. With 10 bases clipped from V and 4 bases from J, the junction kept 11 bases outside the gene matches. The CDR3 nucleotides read TGTGCCACTTCCGCGTGGGGGGGTTCAGATACGCAGTATTTT. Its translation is CATSAWGGSDTQYF.

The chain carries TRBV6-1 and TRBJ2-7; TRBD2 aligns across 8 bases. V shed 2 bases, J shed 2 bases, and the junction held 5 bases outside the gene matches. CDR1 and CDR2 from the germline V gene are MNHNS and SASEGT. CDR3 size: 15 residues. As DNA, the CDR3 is TGTGCCAGCAGTGAAACGGGAGGGCCCCCCTACGAGCAGTACTTC. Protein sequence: CASSETGGPPYEQYF.